This T cell receptor (beta chain) derives from a study of CD8+ T cells in alopecia areata. In each case, RNA was isolated and then reverse transcribed into cDNA as the sequencing template. Clones were sequenced by immunoSEQ multiplex PCR, and TCRdb holds only the in-frame ones, with some missing. The table has about 110,000 clones, roughly 64% seen once. Sorting separated CD4+ and CD8+ T cells out of PBMCs. This clonotype was obtained from a human donor in good health. The sequencing sample was made of CD8+ T cells sorted from blood.

CDR3 sequence (DNA): TGTGCCAGCAGCCAGGACAGGGTGGGGCACCCTCCTCGGGGGGAGCTGTTTTTT. Amino acid sequence: CASSQDRVGHPPRGELFF. The V and J genes are TRBV7-8 and TRBJ2-2; 8 bases are a match to TRBD1. Germline V gives CDR1 SGHVS, CDR2 FQNEAQ. This CDR3 comprises 18 residues. The trim removed 5 bases at V and 8 bases at J, leaving 19 bases unmatched.